This T cell receptor beta chain emerged from a study of T-cell memory formation after mild COVID-19. General study findings and limits: CD4/CD8 balance held among clones contracting day 15 to 85, and later expanders leaned CD4+.

TCRdb independently ran MiXCR on the 5' RACE reads; one entry per CDR3 protein. The data contain 580,000 or so distinct CDR3 sequences, around 15% of them singletons. This clonotype has only a few counts. Its cognate antigen is unknown. V lost 1 base to trimming and J lost 8 bases, with 17 bases between them. Per the germline V gene, CDR1 is DFQATT and CDR2 is SNEGSKA (reference sequence). This CDR3 comprises 14 residues. Source material: PBMCs or a T cell subset sorted from them (not recorded which). This clonotype was obtained from an adult woman who had mild COVID-19 (a few samples of this study predate the infection). Cell type and time point are not known. This rearrangement joins TRBV20-1 to TRBJ1-2; D is uncertain. The CDR3, as DNA: TGCAGTGCTAGAGTCCTCATTTCTAAGTGGGGCTACACCTTC. It is translated as CSARVLISKWGYTF.